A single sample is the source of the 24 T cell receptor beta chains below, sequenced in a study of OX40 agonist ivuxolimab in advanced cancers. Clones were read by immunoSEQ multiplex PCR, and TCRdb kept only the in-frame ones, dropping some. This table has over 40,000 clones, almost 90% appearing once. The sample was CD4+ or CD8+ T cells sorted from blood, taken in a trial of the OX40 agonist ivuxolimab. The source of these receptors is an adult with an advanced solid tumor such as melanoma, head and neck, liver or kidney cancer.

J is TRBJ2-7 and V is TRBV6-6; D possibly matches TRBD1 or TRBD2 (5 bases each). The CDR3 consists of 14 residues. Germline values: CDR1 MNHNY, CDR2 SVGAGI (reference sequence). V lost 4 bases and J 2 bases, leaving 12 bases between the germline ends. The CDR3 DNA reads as TGTGCCAGCAGTTCCGGGACCCAAACCTACGAGCAGTACTTC. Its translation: CASSSGTQTYEQYF.

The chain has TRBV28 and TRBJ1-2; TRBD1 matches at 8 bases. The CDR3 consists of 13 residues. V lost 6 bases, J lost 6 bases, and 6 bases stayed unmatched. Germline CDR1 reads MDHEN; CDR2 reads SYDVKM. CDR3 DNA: TGTGCCAGCAGCATTCAGGGGGCGGATGGCTACACCTTC. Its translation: CASSIQGADGYTF.

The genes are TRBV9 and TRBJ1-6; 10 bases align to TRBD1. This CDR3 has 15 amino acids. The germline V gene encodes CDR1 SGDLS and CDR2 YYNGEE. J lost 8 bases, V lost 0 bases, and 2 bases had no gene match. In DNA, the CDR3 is TGTGCCAGCAGCGTAGTCGGGACAGGGGATTCACCCCTCCACTTT. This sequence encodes CASSVVGTGDSPLHF.

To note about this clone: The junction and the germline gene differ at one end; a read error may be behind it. The CDR3 loop reads CASSLARGTEETQYF. CDR3 DNA sequence: TGTGCTAGCAGCTTAGCGAGGGGGACAGAAGAGACCCAGTACTTC. This chain joins TRBV7-7 and TRBJ2-5, with 7 bases that match TRBD1. In germline, CDR1 is SSHAT, CDR2 FNYEAQ (reference sequence). CDR3 length: 15 amino acids.

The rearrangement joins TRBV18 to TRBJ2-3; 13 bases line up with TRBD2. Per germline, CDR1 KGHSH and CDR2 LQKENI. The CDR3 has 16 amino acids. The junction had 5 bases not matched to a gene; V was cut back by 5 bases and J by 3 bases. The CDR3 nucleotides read TGTGCCAGCTCATCGACTAGCGGGGGGCCAACAGATACGCAGTATTTT. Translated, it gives CASSSTSGGPTDTQYF.

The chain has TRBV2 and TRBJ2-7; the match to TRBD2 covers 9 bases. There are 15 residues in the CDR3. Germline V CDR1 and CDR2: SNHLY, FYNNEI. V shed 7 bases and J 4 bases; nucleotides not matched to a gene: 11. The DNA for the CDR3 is TGTGCCAGCACGCTGGCGGGAGGGCAGTATTACGAGCAGTACTTC. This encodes CASTLAGGQYYEQYF.

CDR3 DNA: TGTGCCAGCAGTCGAACCGGGACAGGTATCCTTCGTCTAAATGGCTACACCTTC. Amino acid sequence: CASSRTGTGILRLNGYTF. The rearrangement links TRBV27 to TRBJ1-2; the match to TRBD1 covers 8 bases. The J segment lost 6 bases and the V segment lost 5 bases, leaving 20 bases of the junction unmatched. Germline-derived CDR1 and CDR2 are MNHEY and SMNVEV (reference sequence). The CDR3 is made up of 18 amino acids.

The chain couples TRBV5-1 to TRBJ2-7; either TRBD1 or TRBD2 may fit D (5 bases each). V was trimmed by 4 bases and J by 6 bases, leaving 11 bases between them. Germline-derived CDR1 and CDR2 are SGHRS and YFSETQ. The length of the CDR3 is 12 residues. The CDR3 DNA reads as TGCGCCAGCAGCACCGAGGGGCTCGAGCAGTACTTC. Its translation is CASSTEGLEQYF.

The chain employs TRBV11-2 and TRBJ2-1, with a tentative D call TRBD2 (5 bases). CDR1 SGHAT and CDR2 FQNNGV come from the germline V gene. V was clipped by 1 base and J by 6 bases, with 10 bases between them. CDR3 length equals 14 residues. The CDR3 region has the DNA TGTGCCAGCAGCTTAGCGGGGTACGGCAATGAGCAGTTCTTC. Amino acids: CASSLAGYGNEQFF.

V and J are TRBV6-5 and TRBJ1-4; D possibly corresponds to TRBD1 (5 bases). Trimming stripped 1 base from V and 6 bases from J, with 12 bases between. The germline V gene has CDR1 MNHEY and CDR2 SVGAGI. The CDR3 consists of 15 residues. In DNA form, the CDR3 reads TGTGCCAGCAGTTACTTGGGGAGGGGAGATGAAAAACTGTTTTTT. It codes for CASSYLGRGDEKLFF.

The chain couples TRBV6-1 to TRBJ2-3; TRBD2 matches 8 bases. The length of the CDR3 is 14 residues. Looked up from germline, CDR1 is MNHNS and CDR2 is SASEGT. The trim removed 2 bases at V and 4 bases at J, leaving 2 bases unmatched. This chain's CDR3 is CASSESGGPDTQYF. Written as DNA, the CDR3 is TGTGCCAGCAGTGAAAGCGGGGGTCCAGATACGCAGTATTTT.

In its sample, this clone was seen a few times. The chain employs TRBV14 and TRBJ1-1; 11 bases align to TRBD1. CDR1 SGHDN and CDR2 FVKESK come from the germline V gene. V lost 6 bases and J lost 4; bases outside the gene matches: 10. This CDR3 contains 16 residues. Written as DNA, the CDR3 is TGTGCCAGCAGTCAGAGGACGGGGACAGGGGGCACTGAAGCTTTCTTT. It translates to CASSQRTGTGGTEAFF.

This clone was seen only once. CDR3 DNA: TGTGCCAGCAGCTTCTTGAGCGGGGGGGCCGCAGATACGCAGTATTTT. Translating gives CASSFLSGGAADTQYF. The chain uses TRBV5-4 and TRBJ2-3, with 10 bases identical to TRBD2. Germline CDR1 SGHNT, CDR2 YYREEE (reference sequence). There are 16 residues in the CDR3. The J segment lost 4 bases and the V segment lost 2 bases, leaving 7 bases of the junction unmatched.

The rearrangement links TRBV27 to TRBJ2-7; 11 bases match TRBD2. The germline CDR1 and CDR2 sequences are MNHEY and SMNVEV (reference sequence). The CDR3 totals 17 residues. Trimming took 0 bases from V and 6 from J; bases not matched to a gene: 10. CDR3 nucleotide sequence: TGTGCCAGCAGTTTATCCTCCCGGCTAGCGGGAGGCCTCGAGCAGTACTTC. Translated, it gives CASSLSSRLAGGLEQYF.

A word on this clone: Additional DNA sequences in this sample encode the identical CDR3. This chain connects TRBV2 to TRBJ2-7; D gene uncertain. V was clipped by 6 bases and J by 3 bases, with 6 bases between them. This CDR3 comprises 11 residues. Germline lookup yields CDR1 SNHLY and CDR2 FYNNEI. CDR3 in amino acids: CASRVSYEQYF. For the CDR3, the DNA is TGTGCCAGCAGGGTCAGCTACGAGCAGTACTTC.

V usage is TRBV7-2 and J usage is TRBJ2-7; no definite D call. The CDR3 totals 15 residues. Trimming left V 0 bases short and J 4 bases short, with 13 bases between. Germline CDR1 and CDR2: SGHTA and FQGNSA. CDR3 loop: CASSLAGSLPYEQYF. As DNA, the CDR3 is TGTGCCAGCAGCTTAGCCGGATCGCTTCCGTACGAGCAGTACTTC.

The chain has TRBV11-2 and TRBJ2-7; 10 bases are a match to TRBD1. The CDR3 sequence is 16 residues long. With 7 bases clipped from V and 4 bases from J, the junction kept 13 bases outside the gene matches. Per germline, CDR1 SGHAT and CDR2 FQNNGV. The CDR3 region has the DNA TGTGCCAGCAAACCCCTCGGGACAGGGGCTTTGTACGAGCAGTACTTC. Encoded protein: CASKPLGTGALYEQYF.

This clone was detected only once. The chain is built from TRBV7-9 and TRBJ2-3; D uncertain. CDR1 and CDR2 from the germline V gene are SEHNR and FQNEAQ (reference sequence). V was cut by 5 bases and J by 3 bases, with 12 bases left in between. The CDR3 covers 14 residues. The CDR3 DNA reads TGTGCCAGCAGCGAGACCAAGCCAACAGATACGCAGTATTTT. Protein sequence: CASSETKPTDTQYF.

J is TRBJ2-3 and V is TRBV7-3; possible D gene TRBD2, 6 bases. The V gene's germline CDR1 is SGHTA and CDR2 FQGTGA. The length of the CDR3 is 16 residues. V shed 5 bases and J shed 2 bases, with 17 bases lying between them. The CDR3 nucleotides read TGTGCCAGCAGCAAAAAAGCGGGCCCATTCACAGATACGCAGTATTTT. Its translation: CASSKKAGPFTDTQYF.

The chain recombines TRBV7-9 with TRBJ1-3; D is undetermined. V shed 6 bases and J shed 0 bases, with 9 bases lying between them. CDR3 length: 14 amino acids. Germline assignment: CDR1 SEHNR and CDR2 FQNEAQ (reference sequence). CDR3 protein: CASRYLASGNTIYF. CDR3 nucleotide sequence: TGTGCCAGCAGGTACTTAGCCTCTGGAAACACCATATATTTT.

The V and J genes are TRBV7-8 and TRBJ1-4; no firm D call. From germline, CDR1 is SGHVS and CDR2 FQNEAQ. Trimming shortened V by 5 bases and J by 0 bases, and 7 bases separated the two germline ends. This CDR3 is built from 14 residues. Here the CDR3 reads CASSPRTTNEKLFF. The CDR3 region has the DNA TGTGCCAGCAGCCCCAGGACAACTAATGAAAAACTGTTTTTT.

The DNA for the CDR3 is TGTGCCAGTACCCACCAGAACACCGGGGAGCTGTTTTTT. Translating gives CASTHQNTGELFF. J is TRBJ2-2 and V is TRBV19; D remains ambiguous. CDR3 length equals 13 residues. The germline CDR1 and CDR2 sequences are LNHDA and SQIVND (reference sequence). Between the trimmed V and J ends, which lost 7 bases and 1 base, there was a span of 7 bases.

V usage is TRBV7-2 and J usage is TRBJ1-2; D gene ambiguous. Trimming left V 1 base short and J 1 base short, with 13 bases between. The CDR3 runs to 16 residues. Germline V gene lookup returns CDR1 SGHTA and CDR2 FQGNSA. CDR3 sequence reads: CASSLEAGRINYGYTF. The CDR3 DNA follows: TGTGCCAGCAGCTTAGAAGCGGGGAGGATTAACTATGGCTACACCTTC.

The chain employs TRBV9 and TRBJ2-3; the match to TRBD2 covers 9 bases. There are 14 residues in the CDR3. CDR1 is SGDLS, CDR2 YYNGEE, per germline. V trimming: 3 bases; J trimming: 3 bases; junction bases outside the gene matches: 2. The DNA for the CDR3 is TGTGCCAGCAGCGCCGGACTAGCGACAGATACGCAGTATTTT. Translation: CASSAGLATDTQYF.